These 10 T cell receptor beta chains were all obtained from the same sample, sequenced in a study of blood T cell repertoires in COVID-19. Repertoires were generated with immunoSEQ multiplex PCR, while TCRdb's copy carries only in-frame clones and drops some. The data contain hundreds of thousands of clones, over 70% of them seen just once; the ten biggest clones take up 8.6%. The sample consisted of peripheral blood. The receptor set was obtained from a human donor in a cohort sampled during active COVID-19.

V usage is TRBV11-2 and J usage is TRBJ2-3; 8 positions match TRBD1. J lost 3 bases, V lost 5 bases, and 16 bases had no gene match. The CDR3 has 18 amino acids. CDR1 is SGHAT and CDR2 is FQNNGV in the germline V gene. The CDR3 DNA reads TGTGCCAGCAGCCAGTCCCCCGACGTCCACAGGGGGACAGATACGCAGTATTTT. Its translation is CASSQSPDVHRGTDTQYF.

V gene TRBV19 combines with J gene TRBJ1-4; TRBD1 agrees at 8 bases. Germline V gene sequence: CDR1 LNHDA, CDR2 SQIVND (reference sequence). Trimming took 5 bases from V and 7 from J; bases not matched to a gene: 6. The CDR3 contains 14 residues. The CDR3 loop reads CASSRYRGSEKLFF. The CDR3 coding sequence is TGTGCCAGTAGTCGGTACAGGGGGAGTGAAAAACTGTTTTTT.

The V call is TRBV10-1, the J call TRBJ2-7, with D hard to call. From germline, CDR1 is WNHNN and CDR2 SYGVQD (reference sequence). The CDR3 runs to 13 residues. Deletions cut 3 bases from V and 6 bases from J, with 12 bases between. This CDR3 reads CASSDSPPGEQYF. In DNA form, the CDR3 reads TGCGCCAGCAGTGACTCCCCCCCCGGCGAGCAGTACTTC.

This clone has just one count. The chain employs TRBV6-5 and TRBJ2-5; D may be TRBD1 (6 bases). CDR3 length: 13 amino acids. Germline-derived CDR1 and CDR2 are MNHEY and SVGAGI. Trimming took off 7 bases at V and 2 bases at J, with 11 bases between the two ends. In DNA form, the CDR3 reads TGTGCCAGCATCCGGACAGTGCAAGAGACCCAGTACTTC. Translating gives CASIRTVQETQYF.

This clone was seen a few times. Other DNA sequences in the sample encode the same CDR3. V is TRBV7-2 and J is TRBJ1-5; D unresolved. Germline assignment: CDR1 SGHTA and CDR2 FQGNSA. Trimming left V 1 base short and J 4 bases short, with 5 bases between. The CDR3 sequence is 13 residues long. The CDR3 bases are TGTGCCAGCAGCTTAGGTCCGAATCAGCCCCAGCATTTT. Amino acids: CASSLGPNQPQHF.

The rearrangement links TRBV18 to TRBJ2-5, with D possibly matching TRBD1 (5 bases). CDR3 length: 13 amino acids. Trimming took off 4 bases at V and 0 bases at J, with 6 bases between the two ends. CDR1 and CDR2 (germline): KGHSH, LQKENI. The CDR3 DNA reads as TGTGCCAGCTCACAGGGGTACCAAGAGACCCAGTACTTC. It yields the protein CASSQGYQETQYF.

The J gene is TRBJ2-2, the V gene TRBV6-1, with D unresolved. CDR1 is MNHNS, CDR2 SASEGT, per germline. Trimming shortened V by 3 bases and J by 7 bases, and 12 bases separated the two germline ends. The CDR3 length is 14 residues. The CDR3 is CASSDLSGGGELFF. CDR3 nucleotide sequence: TGTGCCAGCAGTGATTTGTCGGGTGGCGGGGAGCTGTTTTTT.

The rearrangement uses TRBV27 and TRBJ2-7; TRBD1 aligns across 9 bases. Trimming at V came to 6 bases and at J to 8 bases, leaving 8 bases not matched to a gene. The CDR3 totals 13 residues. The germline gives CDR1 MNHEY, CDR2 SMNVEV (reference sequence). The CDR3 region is CASRDRGSKQQYF. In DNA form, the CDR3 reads TGTGCCAGCAGGGACAGGGGAAGTAAGCAGCAGTACTTC.

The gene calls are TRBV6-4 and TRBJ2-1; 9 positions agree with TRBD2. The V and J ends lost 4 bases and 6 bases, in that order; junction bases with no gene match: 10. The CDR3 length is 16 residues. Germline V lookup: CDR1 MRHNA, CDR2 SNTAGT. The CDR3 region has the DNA TGTGCCAGCAGTGGGAATAGAAGCGGGAGGCGCAATGAGCAGTTCTTC. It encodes CASSGNRSGRRNEQFF.

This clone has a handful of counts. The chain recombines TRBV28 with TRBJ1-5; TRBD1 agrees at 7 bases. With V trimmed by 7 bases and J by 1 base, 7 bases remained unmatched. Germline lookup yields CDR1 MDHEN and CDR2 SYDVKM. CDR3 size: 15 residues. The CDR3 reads CASNPTGASNQPQHF. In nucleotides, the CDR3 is TGTGCCAGCAATCCCACAGGGGCGAGCAATCAGCCCCAGCATTTT.